The 32 T cell receptor beta chains listed next were all sequenced from one sample in a study of T cell changes during pregnancy in multiple sclerosis. Sequencing was performed with immunoSEQ multiplex PCR; in TCRdb, only in-frame clones are kept and a portion is missing. The table shows 40,000 to 65,000 clones, with 85% to 95% occurring only once. Sample: CD4+ T cells from peripheral blood mononuclear cells, taken in the third trimester of pregnancy. The source is a female donor with multiple sclerosis, enrolled in a pregnancy study.

The CDR3 loop reads CASSVGIALTTGNTIYF. The CDR3 region has the DNA TGTGCCAGCAGCGTAGGGATAGCATTAACTACCGGAAACACCATATATTTT. V is TRBV9 and J is TRBJ1-3; unclear D gene. The CDR3 loop spans 17 amino acids. The V gene's germline CDR1 is SGDLS and CDR2 YYNGEE. V lost 0 bases and J 4 bases, leaving 17 bases between the germline ends.

V gene TRBV28 combines with J gene TRBJ2-2, with 7 bases aligning to TRBD1. With 3 bases clipped from V and 3 bases from J, the junction kept 1 base outside the gene matches. CDR1 MDHEN and CDR2 SYDVKM come from the germline V gene. The CDR3 is 14 amino acids. CDR3 region: CASSLTGYTGELFF. In nucleotides, the CDR3 is TGTGCCAGCAGTTTGACAGGGTACACCGGGGAGCTGTTTTTT.

This chain links TRBV9 with TRBJ1-3; perhaps TRBD1 as D (5 bases). CDR1 is SGDLS, CDR2 YYNGEE, per germline. Trimming left V 4 bases short and J 4 bases short, with 18 bases between. This CDR3 is built from 16 residues. CDR3 in DNA: TGTGCCAGCAGCCCTACGCTCCAGGGACTCGGAAACACCATATATTTT. Protein product: CASSPTLQGLGNTIYF.

This chain links TRBV6-6 with TRBJ1-6, with unresolved D. V was trimmed by 7 bases and J by 9 bases, leaving 13 bases between them. CDR3 size: 13 residues. The V gene's germline CDR1 is MNHNY and CDR2 SVGAGI (reference sequence). The CDR3 region has the DNA TGTGCCAGCAAGAGTCGGGGAGGTTCACCCCTCCACTTT. This gives the protein CASKSRGGSPLHF.

The chain links TRBV7-9 to TRBJ2-7, with a tentative D call TRBD1 (5 bases). CDR1 SEHNR and CDR2 FQNEAQ come from the germline V gene (reference sequence). Deletions cut 3 bases from V and 5 bases from J, with 8 bases between. The CDR3 consists of 12 residues. The CDR3 sequence: CASSFTGDEQYF. CDR3 bases: TGTGCCAGCAGCTTTACAGGAGACGAGCAGTACTTC.

This clone was detected only once. J is TRBJ2-3 and V is TRBV9, with 9 bases lining up with TRBD2. The CDR3 extends over 17 amino acids. Germline V gene sequence: CDR1 SGDLS, CDR2 YYNGEE. The ends lost 3 bases at V and 4 bases at J; junction bases unmatched: 12. CDR3 region: CASSAKGGGLAPDTQYF. In nucleotides, the CDR3 is TGTGCCAGCAGCGCCAAGGGGGGGGGACTAGCCCCAGATACGCAGTATTTT.

The chain is built from TRBV28 and TRBJ1-6; D remains ambiguous. CDR1 and CDR2 from the germline V gene are MDHEN and SYDVKM. With 6 bases removed from V and 14 bases from J, the gap between germline ends came to 23 bases. The CDR3 covers 15 residues. The CDR3 loop reads CASSPYRRPRGALHF. The CDR3 nucleotides read TGTGCCAGCAGCCCCTACAGACGGCCACGGGGAGCCCTCCACTTT.

J is TRBJ1-1 and V is TRBV7-9; the D gene is possibly TRBD1 (6 bases). V was shortened by 8 bases and J by 1 base, with 8 bases between the two germline ends. CDR1 SEHNR and CDR2 FQNEAQ come from the germline V gene (reference sequence). The CDR3 runs 12 residues. CDR3 sequence: CASRGQNTEAFF. In DNA form, the CDR3 reads TGTGCCAGCCGGGGACAGAACACTGAAGCTTTCTTT.

The rearrangement uses TRBV30 and TRBJ2-5, with 7 bases that match TRBD1. Trimming removed 0 bases from V and 2 bases from J; junction bases left unmatched: 3. This CDR3 comprises 14 residues. Per germline, CDR1 GTSNPN and CDR2 SVGIG (reference sequence). The CDR3 DNA is TGTGCCTGGAGTGTACTGGGACAGCAAGAGACCCAGTACTTC. It encodes CAWSVLGQQETQYF.

The J gene is TRBJ2-7, the V gene TRBV5-6; TRBD1 aligns across 7 bases. J gave up 4 bases and V 0 bases, and 1 base lay outside the gene matches. The CDR3 is 13 amino acids. Looked up from germline, CDR1 is SGHDT and CDR2 is YYEEEE. The DNA for the CDR3 is TGTGCCAGCAGCTTGGTGGGACAGTACGAGCAGTACTTC. Its protein product is CASSLVGQYEQYF.

The chain is built from TRBV2 and TRBJ2-4; the match to TRBD2 covers 11 bases. Germline lookup yields CDR1 SNHLY and CDR2 FYNNEI. With V trimmed by 6 bases and J by 3 bases, 4 bases remained unmatched. This CDR3 is built from 15 residues. The CDR3 here is CASRVAGGVKNIQYF. As DNA, the CDR3 is TGTGCCAGCAGGGTAGCGGGGGGGGTCAAAAACATTCAGTACTTC.

This chain uses TRBV19 with TRBJ2-1; TRBD2 agrees at 14 bases. J gave up 10 bases and V 7 bases, and 6 bases lay outside the gene matches. The CDR3 spans 14 residues. In germline, CDR1 is LNHDA, CDR2 SQIVND (reference sequence). CDR3: CASTRLAGGPEQFF. Written as DNA, the CDR3 is TGTGCCAGTACCAGACTAGCGGGGGGGCCGGAGCAGTTCTTC.

The J gene is TRBJ2-5, the V gene TRBV11-2; 7 nucleotides match TRBD2. This CDR3 region has 15 residues. The germline V gene has CDR1 SGHAT and CDR2 FQNNGV. V trimming: 5 bases; J trimming: 3 bases; junction bases outside the gene matches: 9. DNA of the CDR3: TGTGCCAGCAGCCCTCGGGGGGTCTGGGAAGAGACCCAGTACTTC. It specifies CASSPRGVWEETQYF.

This chain uses TRBV14 with TRBJ2-1, with D tentatively TRBD2 (5 bases). V was pared by 6 bases and J by 0 bases, with 9 bases between. CDR3 length: 14 amino acids. Germline CDR1 reads SGHDN; CDR2 reads FVKESK. The CDR3 DNA sequence: TGTGCCAGCAGGCGAGAGGGCTCCTACAATGAGCAGTTCTTC. Its protein product is CASRREGSYNEQFF.

The CDR3 loop reads CASRHIQDYGYTF. The DNA for the CDR3 is TGTGCCAGCAGGCACATACAGGACTATGGCTACACCTTC. The chain recombines TRBV6-5 with TRBJ1-2, with D possibly matching TRBD1 (5 bases). Trimming took off 6 bases at V and 3 bases at J, with 11 bases between the two ends. CDR3 length equals 13 residues. The germline gives CDR1 MNHEY, CDR2 SVGAGI.

This clone was picked up one time. This sequence joins TRBV19 and TRBJ2-4, with D perhaps TRBD2 (5 bases). The CDR3 runs to 15 residues. CDR1 is LNHDA and CDR2 is SQIVND in the germline V gene (reference sequence). V lost 3 bases and J 4 bases, leaving 13 bases between the germline ends. The CDR3 coding sequence is TGTGCCAGTAGTATCCCTGGGGAGCTTAAAAACATTCAGTACTTC. Its translation is CASSIPGELKNIQYF.

This chain links TRBV11-2 with TRBJ1-1; D possibly corresponds to TRBD1 (6 bases). The V and J ends lost 5 bases and 0 bases respectively, with 13 bases between them. This CDR3 has 15 amino acids. Germline values: CDR1 SGHAT, CDR2 FQNNGV. The CDR3 coding sequence is TGTGCCAGCAGCCTAGGGGGACATATGAACACTGAAGCTTTCTTT. Protein: CASSLGGHMNTEAFF. The entire variable domain, with the rest obtained from reference TRBV11-2 and TRBJ1-1, is as follows: EAGVAQSPRYKIIEKRQSVAFWCNPISGHATLYWYQQILGQGPKLLIQFQNNGVVDDSQLPKDRFSAERLKGVDSTLKIQPAKLEDSAVYLCASSLGGHMNTEAFFGQGTRLTVV.

J is TRBJ2-5 and V is TRBV19, with TRBD1 as a possible D gene (7 bases). This CDR3 spans 13 amino acids. V was trimmed by 5 bases and J by 4 bases, leaving 11 bases between them. Germline V gene data show CDR1 as LNHDA and CDR2 as SQIVND (reference sequence). For the CDR3, the DNA is TGTGCCAGTAGTGGGGGGACAGTAGAGACCCAGTACTTC. It translates to CASSGGTVETQYF.

The chain has TRBV10-3 and TRBJ2-7; 8 nucleotides line up with TRBD2. The CDR3 length is 19 residues. Per germline, CDR1 ENHRY and CDR2 SYGVKD. V dropped 0 bases and J dropped 2; count of bases not matched to a gene: 15. CDR3 loop: CAISESMRRPGLVAYEQYF. The CDR3 DNA is TGTGCCATCAGTGAGTCAATGAGGCGCCCGGGACTAGTAGCCTACGAGCAGTACTTC.

The chain employs TRBV2 and TRBJ2-5, with TRBD1 matching 7 bases. CDR3 length equals 14 residues. The germline V gene has CDR1 SNHLY and CDR2 FYNNEI. J was trimmed by 2 bases and V by 5 bases; bases with no gene match: 5. CDR3 in DNA: TGTGCCAGCAGTCCGACAGGGTTTCAAGAGACCCAGTACTTC. Translating it yields CASSPTGFQETQYF. Drawing the rest from reference TRBV2 and TRBJ2-5, the complete variable domain is EPEVTQTPSHQVTQMGQEVILRCVPISNHLYFYWYRQILGQKVEFLVSFYNNEISEKSEIFDDQFSVERPDGSNFTLKIRSTKLEDSAMYFCASSPTGFQETQYFGPGTRLLVL.

This clone was found once. V usage is TRBV7-3 and J usage is TRBJ2-1, with 7 positions matching TRBD2. The CDR3 runs 14 residues. With V trimmed by 3 bases and J by 2 bases, 1 base remained unmatched. The germline V gene encodes CDR1 SGHTA and CDR2 FQGTGA. The CDR3 region is CASSLGGTYNEQFF. As DNA, the CDR3 is TGTGCCAGCAGCTTGGGGGGGACCTACAATGAGCAGTTCTTC.

This chain uses TRBV30 with TRBJ2-1; D is unclear. The CDR3 runs 12 residues. The germline V gene has CDR1 GTSNPN and CDR2 SVGIG (reference sequence). Trimming stripped 1 base from V and 6 bases from J, with 7 bases between. The CDR3 DNA sequence: TGTGCCTGGAGTGGAGGAGTCAATGAGCAGTTCTTC. Translated: CAWSGGVNEQFF.

V gene TRBV5-4 combines with J gene TRBJ1-4, with TRBD1 matching 9 bases. The germline gives CDR1 SGHNT, CDR2 YYREEE (reference sequence). The junction had 3 bases not matched to a gene; V was cut back by 4 bases and J by 5 bases. The length of the CDR3 is 14 residues. The CDR3 sequence is CASSPGTGNEKLFF. The CDR3 nucleotides are TGTGCCAGCAGCCCCGGGACAGGGAATGAAAAACTGTTTTTT.

This chain uses TRBV6-5 with TRBJ2-3; tentative D call: TRBD2 (7 bases). This CDR3 region has 11 residues. CDR1 MNHEY and CDR2 SVGAGI come from the germline V gene. Between the trimmed V and J ends, which lost 6 bases and 10 bases, there was a span of 11 bases. CDR3: CASRGAGAQYF. The CDR3 coding sequence is TGTGCCAGCAGGGGGGCGGGGGCGCAGTATTTT.

The V and J genes are TRBV2 and TRBJ1-5; D is uncertain. The CDR3 has 14 residues. V lost 0 bases, J lost 3 bases, and 6 bases lay in between. Germline CDR1 SNHLY, CDR2 FYNNEI. The CDR3 sequence is CASSEASLNQPQHF. In DNA form, the CDR3 reads TGTGCCAGCAGTGAAGCTTCCCTCAATCAGCCCCAGCATTTT.

This chain uses TRBV7-6 with TRBJ2-1; 14 nucleotides agree with TRBD2. Unmatched junction bases numbered 9, after V lost 5 bases and J lost 9 bases. The CDR3 length is 16 residues. Germline CDR1 is SGHVS and CDR2 is FNYEAQ. This chain's CDR3 is CASSHIPGLAGVEQFF. Here the CDR3 DNA reads TGTGCCAGCAGCCATATACCGGGACTAGCGGGGGTTGAGCAGTTCTTC.

The rearrangement joins TRBV5-1 to TRBJ1-1, with 11 bases matching TRBD1. This CDR3 spans 15 amino acids. Germline trimming cut 8 bases from V and 4 bases from J; bases unmatched to any gene: 10. Germline loops: CDR1 SGHRS, CDR2 YFSETQ. This CDR3 reads CASTRDRGLGTEAFF. For the CDR3, the DNA is TGCGCCAGTACCCGGGACAGGGGGTTGGGCACTGAAGCTTTCTTT.

The rearrangement joins TRBV10-1 to TRBJ2-3, with 7 bases matching TRBD2. In germline, CDR1 is WNHNN, CDR2 SYGVQD (reference sequence). V lost 4 bases, J lost 5 bases, and 6 bases stayed unmatched. The CDR3 consists of 14 residues. The CDR3 sequence: CASSGTRIIDTQYF. As DNA, the CDR3 is TGCGCCAGCAGTGGGACTAGGATTATAGATACGCAGTATTTT.

The chain joins TRBV2 to TRBJ2-4, with D tentatively TRBD2 (6 bases). The CDR3 runs to 16 residues. V gave up 2 bases and J gave up 0 bases, with 11 bases separating them. Germline assignment: CDR1 SNHLY and CDR2 FYNNEI. CDR3 region: CASSEWRGLAKNIQYF. The CDR3 region has the DNA TGTGCCAGCAGTGAATGGAGGGGCCTAGCCAAAAACATTCAGTACTTC.

The chain couples TRBV5-5 to TRBJ2-7; D might be TRBD2 (6 bases). There are 14 residues in the CDR3. The germline V gene encodes CDR1 SGHKS and CDR2 YYEKEE (reference sequence). Trimming shortened V by 6 bases and J by 0 bases, and 13 bases separated the two germline ends. The CDR3 loop is CASILAGSSYEQYF. In DNA, the CDR3 is TGTGCCAGCATCCTGGCGGGGAGCTCCTACGAGCAGTACTTC.

The V gene is TRBV6-5, the J gene TRBJ1-1; D call uncertain. Deletions cut 0 bases from V and 6 bases from J, with 11 bases between. The CDR3 contains 14 residues. The germline V gene has CDR1 MNHEY and CDR2 SVGAGI. DNA for the CDR3: TGTGCCAGCAGTTACTCGAGGTCACGGCCTGAAGCTTTCTTT. Translation gives CASSYSRSRPEAFF.

CDR3 nucleotides: TGTGCCAGCTCACCCGCAAGGGCCCAGGGAACCTACGAGCAGTACTTC. Translation gives CASSPARAQGTYEQYF. The chain has TRBV18 and TRBJ2-7, with D tentatively TRBD1 (5 bases). CDR3 size: 16 residues. V lost 3 bases and J lost 2, with 17 bases in between. Germline V lookup: CDR1 KGHSH, CDR2 LQKENI.